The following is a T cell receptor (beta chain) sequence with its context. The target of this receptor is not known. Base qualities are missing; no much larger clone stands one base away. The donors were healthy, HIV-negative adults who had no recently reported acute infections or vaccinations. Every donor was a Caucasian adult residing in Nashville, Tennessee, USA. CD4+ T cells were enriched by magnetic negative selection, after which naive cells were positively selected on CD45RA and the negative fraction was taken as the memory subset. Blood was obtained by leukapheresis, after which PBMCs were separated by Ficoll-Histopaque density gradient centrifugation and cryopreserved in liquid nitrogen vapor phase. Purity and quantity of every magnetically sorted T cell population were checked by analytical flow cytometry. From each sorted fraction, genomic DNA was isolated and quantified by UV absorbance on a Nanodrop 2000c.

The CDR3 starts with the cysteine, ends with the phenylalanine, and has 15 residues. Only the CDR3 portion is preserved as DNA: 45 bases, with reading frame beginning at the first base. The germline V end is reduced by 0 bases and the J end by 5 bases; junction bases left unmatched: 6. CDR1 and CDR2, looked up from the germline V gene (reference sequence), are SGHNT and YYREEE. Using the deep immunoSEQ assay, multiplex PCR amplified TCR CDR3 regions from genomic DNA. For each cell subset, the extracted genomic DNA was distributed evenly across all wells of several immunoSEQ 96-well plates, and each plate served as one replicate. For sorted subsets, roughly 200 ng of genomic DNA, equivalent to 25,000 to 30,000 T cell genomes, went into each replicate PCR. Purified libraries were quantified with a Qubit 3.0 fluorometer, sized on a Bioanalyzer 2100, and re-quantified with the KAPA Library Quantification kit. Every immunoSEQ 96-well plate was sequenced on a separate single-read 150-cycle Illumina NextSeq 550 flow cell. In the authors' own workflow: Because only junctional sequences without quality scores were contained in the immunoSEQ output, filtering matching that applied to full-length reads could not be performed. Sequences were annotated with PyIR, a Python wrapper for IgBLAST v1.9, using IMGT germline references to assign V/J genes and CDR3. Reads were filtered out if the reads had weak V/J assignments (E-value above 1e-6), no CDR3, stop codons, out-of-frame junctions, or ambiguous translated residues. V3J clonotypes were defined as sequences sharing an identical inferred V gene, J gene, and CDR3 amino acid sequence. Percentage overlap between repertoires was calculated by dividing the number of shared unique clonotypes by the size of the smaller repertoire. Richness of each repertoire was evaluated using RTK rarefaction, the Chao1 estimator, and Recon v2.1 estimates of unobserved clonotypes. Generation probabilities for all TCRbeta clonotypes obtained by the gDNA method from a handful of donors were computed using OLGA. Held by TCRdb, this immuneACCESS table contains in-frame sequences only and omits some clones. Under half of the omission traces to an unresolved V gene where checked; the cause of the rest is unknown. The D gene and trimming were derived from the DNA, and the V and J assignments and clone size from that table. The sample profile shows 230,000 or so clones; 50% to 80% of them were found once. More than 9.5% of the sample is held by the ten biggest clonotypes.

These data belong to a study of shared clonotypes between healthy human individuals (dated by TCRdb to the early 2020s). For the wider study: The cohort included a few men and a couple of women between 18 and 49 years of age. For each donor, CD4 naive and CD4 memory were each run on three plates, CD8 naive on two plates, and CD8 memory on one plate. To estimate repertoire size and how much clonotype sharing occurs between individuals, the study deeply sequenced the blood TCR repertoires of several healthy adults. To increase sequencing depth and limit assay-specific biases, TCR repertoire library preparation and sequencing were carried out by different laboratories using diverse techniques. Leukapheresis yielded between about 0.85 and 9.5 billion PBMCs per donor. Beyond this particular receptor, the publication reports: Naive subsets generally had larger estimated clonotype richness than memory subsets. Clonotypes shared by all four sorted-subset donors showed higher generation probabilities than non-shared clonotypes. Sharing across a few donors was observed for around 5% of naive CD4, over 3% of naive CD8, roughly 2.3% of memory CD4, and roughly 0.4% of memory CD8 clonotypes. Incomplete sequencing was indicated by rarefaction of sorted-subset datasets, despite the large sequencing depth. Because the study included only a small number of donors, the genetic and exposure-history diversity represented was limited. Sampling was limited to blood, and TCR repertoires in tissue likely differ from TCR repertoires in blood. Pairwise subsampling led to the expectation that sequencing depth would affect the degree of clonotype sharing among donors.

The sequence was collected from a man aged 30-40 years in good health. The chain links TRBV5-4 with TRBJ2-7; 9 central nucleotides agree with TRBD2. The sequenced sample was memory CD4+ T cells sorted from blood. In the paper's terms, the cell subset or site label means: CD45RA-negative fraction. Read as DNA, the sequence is TGTGCCAGCAGCTTGGAGCGGGTAGCGGGAGACGAGCAGTACTTC. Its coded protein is CASSLERVAGDEQYF. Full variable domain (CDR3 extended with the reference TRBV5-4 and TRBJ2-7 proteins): ETGVTQSPTHLIKTRGQQVTLRCSSQSGHNTVSWYQQALGQGPQFIFQYYREEENGRGNFPPRFSGLQFPNYSSELNVNALELDDSALYLCASSLERVAGDEQYFGPGTRLTVT.